Reported below is one TCR beta chain. The antigen it binds to is not known. It has no much larger one-base neighbor in the sample; base qualities were not kept. The cohort was made up of several hundred healthy bone marrow donors. At the time of sampling, all cohort members were nominally healthy, though unrecorded immune exposures were likely present. The donor was CMV seronegative and belonged to the group of 320 or so seronegative cohort members. A peripheral blood sample was provided by each donor, and peripheral blood mononuclear cells were used for TCR beta sequencing. Genomic DNA extraction from the blood cell samples was performed with the Qiagen DNeasy Blood Extraction Kit. The sample comes from a study of cytomegalovirus exposure and HLA in healthy donors (dated by TCRdb to about 2017). Background on the whole study: An earlier analysis of about 560 of the donors reported 276 Gb of sequence data and about 120 million unique TCR beta sequences obtained from approximately 180 million T cells. The study used immunosequencing to profile the T cell repertoires of 666 subjects and linked those repertoires to cytomegalovirus serostatus. All discovery cohort repertoires had been generated on a single sequencing platform. In a later analysis, previously published TCR beta repertoires from 600 to 850 donors were re-analyzed and high-resolution HLA genotyping was added so that TCR occurrence patterns could be studied. An earlier analysis of around 580 of the donors used high-throughput TCR beta sequencing to judge whether each TCR beta V gene segment behaved as functional or pseudogenic. Of the approximately 370 genotyped donors, 81% were placed in the genetic ancestry cluster associated with self-reported Caucasian donors. HLA typing included class I and class II loci at four-digit resolution. Among 300 to 450 genotyped donors of the cohort, an average of 235,054 unique TCR beta nucleotide sequences were sequenced per donor, roughly a sixth of them non-productive. Donor age, sex, ethnicity and CMV serostatus were collected together with the repertoire data. The number of donors typed differed by locus, with 629-630 for A, B, C, DRB1 and DQB1, around 500 for DQA1, 606 for DPA1, and some 450 for DPB1. In the later analysis, no new phenotypic data were used to find candidate immune exposures; instead, reliance was placed on TCR beta sequences and their occurrence across donors. In addition to the first cohort of 650 to 800 subjects, a separate validation cohort of approximately 130 different subjects was used. The study was designed to test whether signatures of past pathogen exposure could be identified by cataloging public T cell receptors. To predict cytomegalovirus infection status, the study combined high-throughput TCR immunosequencing, statistical association of individual TCRs with disease status, and machine learning. An early release covering roughly 600 HLA-typed donors comprised 300 to 350 gigabases of sequencing data and approximately 80 million unique TCR sequences. Because of strong linkage in the cohort, four or five DR-DQ haplotypes were treated as single units for association and clustering. Genome-wide SNP genotypes for about 65% of the roughly 670 donors were used in a later genetic analysis, which treated that subset as a discovery cohort.

The library was prepared using the immunoSEQ multiplex PCR assay. The multiplex PCR relied on a mix of 60 forward primers for TCR Vbeta segments and 13 reverse primers for TCR Jbeta segments. The CDR3 region of rearranged TCR beta genes was amplified from genomic DNA with a multiplex PCR assay. The Illumina HiSeq System was used to sequence the amplified TCR beta libraries as 87-base-pair reads. The published analysis was carried out like this. Across the 700 or so repertoires, a later analysis counted tens of millions of unique TCR beta chains, about 10 million of which were shared by at least two donors. A nearest-neighbor algorithm error-corrected the raw reads and collapsed the reads into unique sequences, merging closely related sequences to remove PCR and sequencing errors. To assign V, D and J gene segments, CDR3 sequences were aligned to IMGT reference sequences. For a sequence to be retained, a match of at least six nucleotides to both a V gene segment and a J gene segment was required. A rearrangement counted as productive if the CDR3 had no stop codons and remained in frame with V and J, and every other rearrangement counted as non-productive. Following IMGT convention, CDR3 was defined as the stretch from the second conserved V-encoded cysteine up to the conserved J-encoded phenylalanine. Sequences without an unambiguous match to a single V gene segment were excluded from the earlier analysis of several hundred of the donors. In an earlier analysis of around 600 of the donors, V segments were called functional above 56.7% productive rearrangements and were called segregating when the between-donor standard deviation exceeded 5%. A statistical classification framework was developed to diagnose cytomegalovirus status using the catalog of TCR beta chain sequences. In a later analysis, V and J genes were assigned by comparing TCR nucleotide sequences against IMGT/GENE-DB human TR gene sequences. Using the TCRdist pipeline, a later analysis assigned CDR3 sequences along with most-parsimonious VDJ recombination scenarios. In a later analysis, each TCR beta chain was defined by its CDR3 amino acid sequence together with its V-gene family, and reads without a unique V-gene family were excluded. To address suspected cross-contamination and a sequencing artifact, a later analysis removed 550 to 750 highly shared, low-generation-probability nucleotide sequences. A later analysis calculated a clonal expansion index for each public chain from normalized within-repertoire ranks of inferred template counts. In a later analysis, generation probabilities were computed with a VDJ recombination model fitted to out-of-frame rearrangements, and the resulting probabilities were checked against IGoR. Hypergeometric tests were used in a later analysis to score TCR-TCR, TCR-HLA and TCR-CMV co-occurrence, with a repertoire-size bias correction applied to the TCR pairs. A later analysis estimated false discovery rates by permuting HLA or CMV assignments 20 times. In a later analysis, co-occurring TCRs were grouped using DBSCAN, and TCRdist sequence similarity was added for clustering within HLA-allele-positive subsets. Repertoires with fewer than 30,000 or more than 120,000 public chains, plus five repertoires with anomalous nucleotide sharing, were excluded from co-occurrence clustering. TCRdb stores this immuneACCESS table with in-frame sequences only. Part of the clones is absent; in the studies checked, under half of the shortfall reflects unresolved V genes, and no reason is known for the rest. V and J calls and clone size come straight from that table; D and trimming were deduced from the DNA. Counted in this sample were roughly 120,000 clones; around 81% of them appeared once. The top ten clonotypes cover about 3.9% of the sample.

Including the terminal cysteine and phenylalanine, the CDR3 comprises 12 residues. The retained sequence is limited to the CDR3, 36 bases, with the frame set at the first base. Cut back by 5 bases and 1 base, the V and J ends lie 5 bases apart. CDR1 and CDR2, per the germline V gene (reference sequence), are PRHDT and FYEKMQ. Study-wide conclusions, independent of this receptor: Compared with equally common non-associated chains, HLA-associated TCR beta chains in a later analysis were more clonally expanded and had lower generation probabilities. Linkage disequilibrium might explain the correlated functional status among segregating V segments, but an unknown experimental factor could not be ruled out. In a later genetic analysis, a missense DCLRE1C variant was associated with V-gene and J-gene trimming of TCR beta chains, and the association was replicated in an independent cohort. Most TCR sequences were seen in very few donors, while some public TCRs were found in many individuals. In vitro tests confirmed that a few of the cytomegalovirus-associated TCR beta chains recognize cytomegalovirus antigens. A further reported finding was that TCR beta sequences accurately predicted the HLA-A and HLA-B alleles for most subjects in the first cohort. Around 16 rarely observed V segments, including chromosome 9 orphons, were excluded from the earlier analysis of about 600 of the donors because counts were too low. The authors suggested that the approach could potentially be generalized to other disease states and immunological phenotypes. In a later analysis, the rate of TCR association differed among HLA loci, with DRB1 alleles having the most associated TCRs and HLA-C alleles having the fewest. A later analysis associated about 17,000 TCR beta sequences with specific HLA alleles at a false discovery rate of 0.05. Presence/absence analyses assumed roughly uniform sequencing depth across donors, an assumption that may not hold. For the cohort, immune exposure information was limited to CMV serostatus. According to a later analysis, parvovirus B19, influenza, CMV and Epstein-Barr virus appeared linked to several top co-occurrence clusters. The study listed approximately 150 TCR beta chains as associated with cytomegalovirus. HLA typing was unavailable for some donors at each locus, so association tests used only the typed subset. Because the 87-base-pair reads could not distinguish some IMGT-functional V segments, including TRBV6-2 and TRBV6-3, those segments were excluded. Only TCR beta chains were sequenced in this cohort, and the absence of alpha or paired-chain data limited detectable features. The classifier was reported to diagnose cytomegalovirus status with high specificity and sensitivity in both the original cohort and the validation cohort. Broadly in line with IMGT annotations, most TCR beta V segments showed up in productive rearrangements about 90% or about 30% of the time in an earlier analysis of approximately 640 of the donors. A group of highly shared sequence variants was considered likely to be a technical artifact of the sequencing pipeline. A later analysis found that most CMV-associated TCR beta chains appeared HLA-restricted, with HLA associations seemingly driven largely by CMV exposure. When HLA alleles, especially DR and DQ, strongly co-occurred, TCR associations were difficult to assign to individual alleles. Compared with the approximately 720-donor mean, donors in an Asian-associated ancestry cluster had fewer N-insertions in productive TCRs, according to a later genetic analysis.

Recombination linked TRBV13 to TRBJ1-1, with an unclear D gene assignment. The sequenced sample was PBMCs. The sequence derives from a woman in her thirties in good health and CMV-seronegative. The sequenced DNA: TGTGCCAGCAGCCCCGGGAACACTGAAGCTTTCTTT. It translates as CASSPGNTEAFF.